These T cell receptor beta chains were read from a single sample in a study of OX40 agonist ivuxolimab in advanced cancers. Only in-frame clones appear in the TCRdb table, and some are missing; sequencing was by immunoSEQ multiplex PCR. Altogether more than 55,000 clones are present, approximately 86% being singletons, with the ten largest covering approximately 4%. Material: CD4+ or CD8+ T cells sorted from blood, obtained in a trial of the OX40 agonist ivuxolimab. Receptor source: an adult with an advanced solid tumor such as melanoma, head and neck, liver or kidney cancer. Each CDR3 is given with its conserved first and last residue. Each record gives: clone size, V gene, CDR3 length, D gene, J gene, CDR3 DNA, CDR3 protein. The D gene is left open where the match is weak. Not all rows give a size; the values are once, few, many and, for expanded clones, a class.

clone_size: .
v_call: TRBV28
cdr3_length: 16
d_call: .
j_call: TRBJ1-2
cdr3_nt: TGTGCCAGCAGTTCCACCGGGACCTCCGATAACTATGGCTACACCTTC
cdr3_aa: CASSSTGTSDNYGYTF

clone_size: .
v_call: TRBV19
cdr3_length: 16
d_call: .
j_call: TRBJ2-2
cdr3_nt: TGTGCCAGTAGTATGTTTGGCGGGATGAACACCGGGGAGCTGTTTTTT
cdr3_aa: CASSMFGGMNTGELFF

clone_size: .
v_call: TRBV20-1
cdr3_length: 11
d_call: .
j_call: TRBJ1-1
cdr3_nt: TGCAGTGCCAAATACGGGACCCCTTCTTTCTTT
cdr3_aa: CSAKYGTPSFF

clone_size: once
v_call: TRBV5-4
cdr3_length: 14
d_call: TRBD1
j_call: TRBJ1-6
cdr3_nt: TGTGCCAGCAGGCGGGACAGTGATAATTCACCCCTCCACTTT
cdr3_aa: CASRRDSDNSPLHF

clone_size: .
v_call: TRBV2
cdr3_length: 15
d_call: .
j_call: TRBJ2-3
cdr3_nt: TGTGCCAGCAGCCCTCCGGGGGCCCGTGGAGATACGCAGTATTTT
cdr3_aa: CASSPPGARGDTQYF

clone_size: .
v_call: TRBV30
cdr3_length: 15
d_call: TRBD1
j_call: TRBJ2-1
cdr3_nt: TGTGCCTGGAGTGCCCGACAGGGATCCTACAATGAGCAGTTCTTC
cdr3_aa: CAWSARQGSYNEQFF

clone_size: .
v_call: TRBV7-3
cdr3_length: 13
d_call: .
j_call: TRBJ2-7
cdr3_nt: TGTGCCAGCAGCTTAACATCAGGGATGGAGCAGTACTTC
cdr3_aa: CASSLTSGMEQYF

clone_size: .
v_call: TRBV19
cdr3_length: 10
d_call: .
j_call: TRBJ1-1
cdr3_nt: TGTGCCAGTAGTCGGTTTGAAGCTTTCTTT
cdr3_aa: CASSRFEAFF

clone_size: .
v_call: TRBV9
cdr3_length: 15
d_call: .
j_call: TRBJ1-3
cdr3_nt: TGTGCCAGCAGCGTAACGGGACCGCCAGCGAACACCATATATTTT
cdr3_aa: CASSVTGPPANTIYF

clone_size: .
v_call: TRBV6-5
cdr3_length: 13
d_call: .
j_call: TRBJ1-1
cdr3_nt: TGTGCCAGCAGTTGGGACAAGAACACTGAAGCTTTCTTT
cdr3_aa: CASSWDKNTEAFF

clone_size: .
v_call: TRBV7-8
cdr3_length: 13
d_call: TRBD1
j_call: TRBJ1-3
cdr3_nt: TGTGCCAGCAGTTGGACAGGTAGAAACACCATATATTTT
cdr3_aa: CASSWTGRNTIYF

clone_size: once
v_call: TRBV5-1
cdr3_length: 15
d_call: TRBD1
j_call: TRBJ2-1
cdr3_nt: TGCGCCAGCAGCTTGGGAGGACAGGGGGCGCCGGAGCAGTTCTTC
cdr3_aa: CASSLGGQGAPEQFF

clone_size: .
v_call: TRBV2
cdr3_length: 16
d_call: TRBD1
j_call: TRBJ2-7
cdr3_nt: TGTGCCAGCACTGTTGCGACAGGGGGCGCATCCTACGAGCAGTACTTC
cdr3_aa: CASTVATGGASYEQYF

clone_size: .
v_call: TRBV9
cdr3_length: 14
d_call: .
j_call: TRBJ1-1
cdr3_nt: TGTGCCAGCAGCGCGGACCGAGATATACCGGAAGCTTTCTTT
cdr3_aa: CASSADRDIPEAFF

clone_size: .
v_call: TRBV28
cdr3_length: 18
d_call: .
j_call: TRBJ2-6
cdr3_nt: TGTGCCAGCAGTTTATCTGCGACAGGTATAGGTGGGGCCAACGTCCTGACTTTC
cdr3_aa: CASSLSATGIGGANVLTF

clone_size: .
v_call: TRBV7-6
cdr3_length: 14
d_call: .
j_call: TRBJ2-5
cdr3_nt: TGTGCCAGCAGCTTAGACCAGCGCCAAGAGACCCAGTACTTC
cdr3_aa: CASSLDQRQETQYF